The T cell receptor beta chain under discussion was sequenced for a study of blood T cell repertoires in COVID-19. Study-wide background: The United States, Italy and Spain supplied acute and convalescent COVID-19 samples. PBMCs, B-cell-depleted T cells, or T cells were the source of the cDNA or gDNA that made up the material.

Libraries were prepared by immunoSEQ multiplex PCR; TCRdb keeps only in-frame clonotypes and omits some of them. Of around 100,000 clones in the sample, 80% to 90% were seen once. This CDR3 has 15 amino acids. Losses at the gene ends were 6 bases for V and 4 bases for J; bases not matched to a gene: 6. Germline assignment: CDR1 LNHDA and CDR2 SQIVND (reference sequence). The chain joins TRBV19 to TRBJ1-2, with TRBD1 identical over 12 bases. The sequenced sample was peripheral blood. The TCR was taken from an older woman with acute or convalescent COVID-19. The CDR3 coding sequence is TGTGCCAGTAGAACCGGGACAGGGGGCGTCTATGGCTACACCTTC. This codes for CASRTGTGGVYGYTF.